This TCR beta chain was observed in a study of liver allograft versus peripheral blood T cells. About the research overall: Intrahepatic T cell receptor repertoires from transplanted livers were compared against repertoires in recipients' peripheral blood. Study-wide points: Liver allograft repertoires of T cell receptors reportedly diverged from peripheral blood repertoires.

Regarding this clonotype: Its antigen is currently unknown.

The CDR3 consists of 12 residues. Trimming took 9 bases from V and 6 from J, leaving 13 bases between them. CDR1 and CDR2 from the germline V gene are ENHRY and SYGVKD. One entry per CDR3 protein results from TCRdb running MiXCR on the reads. The data contain some 15,000 distinct CDR3 sequences, 22% of them singletons. This chain joins TRBV10-3 and TRBJ2-3, with D tentatively TRBD1 or TRBD2 (7 bases each). The TCR comes from a human patient who had a liver transplant. Among the T cells, some may be from the graft donor. The CDR3 region has the DNA TGTGCCATAGCAGGGGGGGGGGATACGCAGTATTTT. It translates to CAIAGGGDTQYF.